One sample yielded the 31 T cell receptor beta chains listed below, sequenced in a study of tissue T cells after allogeneic stem cell transplantation. Measured with immunoSEQ multiplex PCR; TCRdb has only the in-frame clones, and not every one. The sample lists approximately 30,000 clones; about 85% were seen once. The material sequenced was blood, taken before transplantation. All receptors come from a woman aged 18-49 years who later had graft-versus-host disease after an allogeneic stem cell transplant.

The chain has TRBV11-3 and TRBJ1-1; unclear D gene. Germline CDR1 reads SGHNT; CDR2 reads YENEEA. The CDR3 length is 13 residues. Trimming removed 1 base from V and 1 base from J, with 4 bases in between. CDR3 DNA sequence: TGTGCCAGCAGCTTAGTGGAGAACACTGAAGCTTTCTTT. It yields the protein CASSLVENTEAFF.

This clone was counted a few times. The chain employs TRBV18 and TRBJ1-2; 7 bases line up with TRBD1. J gave up 3 bases and V 3 bases, and 16 bases lay outside the gene matches. The CDR3 runs to 18 residues. Germline CDR1 KGHSH, CDR2 LQKENI. The CDR3 DNA is TGTGCCAGCTCACCTCCCAGACAGGGTATTATTTGGGACTATGGCTACACCTTC. It yields the protein CASSPPRQGIIWDYGYTF.

This clone appeared once. This chain connects TRBV19 to TRBJ2-2; no reliable D call. Germline V gene sequence: CDR1 LNHDA, CDR2 SQIVND (reference sequence). The CDR3 length is 14 residues. Trimming pared 4 bases from V and 3 bases from J, leaving 9 bases between. The CDR3 DNA is TGTGCCAGTAGTAAACCGATGGACACCGGGGAGCTGTTTTTT. This codes for CASSKPMDTGELFF.

V is TRBV11-2 and J is TRBJ1-2; 9 bases align to TRBD1. This CDR3 is 18 amino acids long. Trimming removed 1 base from V and 4 bases from J; junction bases left unmatched: 13. Per germline, CDR1 SGHAT and CDR2 FQNNGV. The chain's CDR3 is CASSLVRGQGISFYGYTF. CDR3 DNA sequence: TGTGCCAGCAGCTTAGTAAGAGGACAGGGGATTTCTTTCTATGGCTACACCTTC.

The chain couples TRBV7-8 to TRBJ2-7; D ambiguous. Germline V CDR1 and CDR2: SGHVS, FQNEAQ. The CDR3 sequence is 13 residues long. V was clipped by 4 bases and J by 4 bases, with 11 bases between them. CDR3 DNA: TGTGCCAGCAGCTCGAACGGCTTTTACGAGCAGTACTTC. This translates into CASSSNGFYEQYF.

As concerns this clone: The junction shows a germline mismatch at one end, possibly a read error. This chain links TRBV7-7 with TRBJ2-5, with 12 bases that match TRBD1. The CDR3 sequence is 15 residues long. Germline V lookup: CDR1 SSHAT, CDR2 FNYEAQ (reference sequence). CDR3 coding DNA: TGTGCTAGCAGCTCGGGACAGGGGGCCCCTGAGACCCAGTACTTC. This codes for CASSSGQGAPETQYF.

The rearrangement links TRBV4-1 to TRBJ2-1; 14 bases are a match to TRBD2. Losses at the gene ends were 6 bases for V and 8 bases for J; bases not matched to a gene: 6. This CDR3 spans 15 amino acids. Germline V gene sequence: CDR1 MGHRA, CDR2 YSYEKL. CDR3 nucleotide sequence: TGCGCCAGCAGACGAGCGGGACTAGCGGGGGATGAGCAGTTCTTC. Translating it yields CASRRAGLAGDEQFF.

The chain has TRBV19 and TRBJ2-3; TRBD2 agrees at 13 bases. V shed 7 bases and J 5 bases; nucleotides not matched to a gene: 12. The germline V gene has CDR1 LNHDA and CDR2 SQIVND (reference sequence). The CDR3 has 17 residues. The CDR3 coding sequence is TGTGCCAGTACCAACACTAGCGGGGGGGCCGAAGGAGATACGCAGTATTTT. Translation: CASTNTSGGAEGDTQYF.

The chain uses TRBV7-9 and TRBJ2-2, with a possible D match to TRBD2 (5 bases). CDR1 is SEHNR, CDR2 FQNEAQ, per germline (reference sequence). The CDR3 has 13 amino acids. V dropped 5 bases and J dropped 5 bases, with 9 bases sitting between them. The CDR3 reads CASSLEETGELFF. CDR3 sequence (DNA): TGTGCCAGCAGCCTGGAGGAAACCGGGGAGCTGTTTTTT.

This clone has only a few counts. The chain is built from TRBV2 and TRBJ1-2, with no clear D. V lost 7 bases and J 8 bases, leaving 14 bases between the germline ends. Germline V CDR1 and CDR2: SNHLY, FYNNEI. The CDR3 runs to 12 residues. The CDR3 DNA follows: TGTGCCAGCATAGGTGCGGGGAAGGGCTACACCTTC. Translation gives CASIGAGKGYTF.

V gene TRBV4-1 combines with J gene TRBJ2-7; D unclear. In germline, CDR1 is MGHRA, CDR2 YSYEKL. V lost 0 bases, J lost 7 bases, and 7 bases lay in between. This CDR3 contains 12 residues. The CDR3: CASSQDQREQYF. The CDR3 DNA reads as TGCGCCAGCAGCCAAGATCAAAGGGAGCAGTACTTC.

The chain is built from TRBV6-5 and TRBJ2-7; D not certain. The germline V gene has CDR1 MNHEY and CDR2 SVGAGI. This CDR3 comprises 12 residues. Trimming left V 6 bases short and J 2 bases short, with 8 bases between. CDR3 residues: CASSSEPYEQYF. The CDR3 bases are TGTGCCAGCAGCTCTGAACCCTACGAGCAGTACTTC.

The chain is built from TRBV18 and TRBJ2-5, with a weak D call TRBD1 (6 bases). Per the germline V gene, CDR1 is KGHSH and CDR2 is LQKENI. Trimming shortened V by 3 bases and J by 2 bases, and 10 bases separated the two germline ends. The length of the CDR3 is 14 residues. In DNA, the CDR3 is TGTGCCAGCTCACCTACGACAGGTCAAGAGACCCAGTACTTC. This gives the protein CASSPTTGQETQYF.

This chain connects TRBV3-1 (or the pseudogene TRBV3-2) to TRBJ1-1; weak D call: TRBD1 (6 bases). V lost 4 bases, J lost 6 bases, and 15 bases lay in between. The CDR3 sequence is 14 residues long. Germline V gives CDR1 LGHDT, CDR2 YNNKEL (reference sequence). CDR3 amino acids: CASSPQGASAEAFF. CDR3 in DNA: TGTGCCAGCAGCCCACAGGGTGCGTCGGCTGAAGCTTTCTTT.

The gene calls are TRBV25-1 and TRBJ2-5; D gene uncertain. The CDR3 totals 12 residues. The germline V gene has CDR1 MGHDK and CDR2 SYGVNS. Trimming cost V 6 bases and J 5 bases, with 10 bases left between them. CDR3 bases: TGTGCCAGCAGGGCGATCGTTGAGACCCAGTACTTC. Translating it yields CASRAIVETQYF.

The chain couples TRBV9 to TRBJ2-1, with TRBD2 matching over 8 bases. This CDR3 has 16 residues. Trimming cost V 0 bases and J 1 base; bases outside gene matches: 3. Germline CDR1 SGDLS, CDR2 YYNGEE. CDR3: CASSVEAGASYNEQFF. The CDR3 nucleotides read TGTGCCAGCAGCGTAGAAGCGGGGGCTTCCTACAATGAGCAGTTCTTC.

The rearrangement uses TRBV5-1 and TRBJ1-4, with TRBD1 matching over 8 bases. Germline loops: CDR1 SGHRS, CDR2 YFSETQ. J gave up 2 bases and V 1 base, and 4 bases lay outside the gene matches. This CDR3 region has 16 residues. This CDR3 is CASSLQGAWTNEKLFF. The CDR3, as DNA: TGCGCCAGCAGCTTGCAGGGGGCTTGGACTAATGAAAAACTGTTTTTT.

The chain carries TRBV7-9 and TRBJ1-1; maybe TRBD1 (5 bases). The germline gives CDR1 SEHNR, CDR2 FQNEAQ (reference sequence). Trimming removed 5 bases at V and 5 bases at J, with 15 bases between. The CDR3 has 14 amino acids. This CDR3 reads CASSAGGEWTEAFF. CDR3 nucleotide sequence: TGTGCCAGCAGCGCCGGAGGGGAATGGACTGAAGCTTTCTTT.

The V and J genes are TRBV3-1 (or the pseudogene TRBV3-2) and TRBJ1-1; D gene ambiguous. The CDR3 runs 14 residues. The ends were cut back, 0 bases at V and 5 bases at J, with 10 bases in the middle. Germline V lookup: CDR1 LGHDT, CDR2 YNNKEL (reference sequence). CDR3 loop: CASSQDPPGTEAFF. The CDR3 DNA reads TGTGCCAGCAGCCAAGATCCCCCTGGGACTGAAGCTTTCTTT.

The V gene is TRBV2, the J gene TRBJ2-1; 7 bases match TRBD2. Germline CDR1 SNHLY, CDR2 FYNNEI. The CDR3 extends over 14 amino acids. V trimming: 7 bases; J trimming: 5 bases; junction bases outside the gene matches: 8. The CDR3: CASTMAGVDNEQFF. The DNA of the CDR3 is TGTGCCAGCACCATGGCGGGAGTCGACAATGAGCAGTTCTTC.

J is TRBJ2-2 and V is TRBV20-1, with 7 bases lining up with TRBD2. This CDR3 comprises 14 residues. CDR1 and CDR2 (germline): DFQATT, SNEGSKA (reference sequence). Trimming took 3 bases from V and 1 from J; bases not matched to a gene: 2. In nucleotides, the CDR3 is TGCAGTGCTAGTAGCGGGCTGAACACCGGGGAGCTGTTTTTT. It is translated as CSASSGLNTGELFF.

The genes are TRBV19 and TRBJ2-1, with 9 bases matching TRBD1. Trimming removed 8 bases from V and 9 bases from J; junction bases left unmatched: 8. Germline-derived CDR1 and CDR2 are LNHDA and SQIVND (reference sequence). The CDR3 covers 13 residues. DNA for the CDR3: TGTGCCAGTGGAGATACAGGGGGCAGTGAGCAGTTCTTC. Its translation is CASGDTGGSEQFF.

This chain links TRBV25-1 with TRBJ1-6, with 7 bases matching TRBD1. The germline gives CDR1 MGHDK, CDR2 SYGVNS. The CDR3 is 15 amino acids. V shed 6 bases and J 9 bases; nucleotides not matched to a gene: 11. This CDR3 is CASSPATGLISPLHF. CDR3 coding DNA: TGTGCCAGCAGCCCCGCGACAGGGCTGATTTCACCCCTCCACTTT.

The chain uses TRBV6-5 and TRBJ1-1; perhaps TRBD1 as D (6 bases). CDR3 size: 15 residues. V gave up 0 bases and J gave up 6 bases, with 14 bases separating them. CDR1 and CDR2 (germline): MNHEY, SVGAGI. Written as DNA, the CDR3 is TGTGCCAGCAGTTACTCGACGGGGGGCGCATCTGAAGCTTTCTTT. Translated, it gives CASSYSTGGASEAFF.

CDR3 DNA sequence: TGTGCCAGCAGGACAGGGCCCCATGAGCAGTTCTTC. Translation: CASRTGPHEQFF. This chain connects TRBV27 to TRBJ2-1; 7 bases line up with TRBD1. The V segment lost 6 bases and the J segment 8 bases; nucleotides outside the gene matches: 4. This CDR3 has 12 residues. CDR1 is MNHEY, CDR2 SMNVEV, per germline (reference sequence).

The chain couples TRBV28 to TRBJ2-1, with D possibly TRBD1 on 5 matching bases. Trimming removed 3 bases at V and 5 bases at J, with 14 bases between. The CDR3 length is 15 residues. Germline values: CDR1 MDHEN, CDR2 SYDVKM. CDR3 protein: CASSFEDRRNNEQFF. The CDR3 DNA follows: TGTGCCAGCAGTTTTGAAGACAGACGAAACAATGAGCAGTTCTTC.

The chain is built from TRBV4-3 and TRBJ1-1; weak D call: TRBD1 (6 bases). Looked up from germline, CDR1 is LGHNA and CDR2 is YSLEER. This CDR3 has 16 residues. V dropped 0 bases and J dropped 6 bases, with 17 bases sitting between them. Written as DNA, the CDR3 is TGCGCCAGCAGCCAAGATCGAGGGGGGAGGTGGGCTGAAGCTTTCTTT. This sequence encodes CASSQDRGGRWAEAFF.

The gene calls are TRBV19 and TRBJ2-3; D is unclear. V was cut by 5 bases and J by 0 bases, with 12 bases left in between. CDR3 length: 15 amino acids. Germline V CDR1 and CDR2: LNHDA, SQIVND (reference sequence). This chain's CDR3 is CASSPGQPSTDTQYF. Here the CDR3 DNA reads TGTGCCAGTAGTCCCGGCCAGCCCAGCACAGATACGCAGTATTTT.

J is TRBJ1-1 and V is TRBV11-2, with 7 bases aligning to TRBD1. The CDR3 runs 12 residues. J gave up 11 bases and V 5 bases, and 8 bases lay outside the gene matches. CDR1 SGHAT and CDR2 FQNNGV come from the germline V gene. This chain's CDR3 is CASSRDTGVAFF. The CDR3 bases are TGTGCCAGCAGCCGGGATACAGGGGTTGCTTTCTTT.

The gene calls are TRBV6-5 and TRBJ1-1; maybe TRBD1 (6 bases). This CDR3 is built from 15 residues. Germline CDR1 reads MNHEY; CDR2 reads SVGAGI. V was clipped by 6 bases and J by 0 bases, with 14 bases between them. This chain's CDR3 is CASRYYRELNTEAFF. CDR3 coding DNA: TGTGCCAGCAGGTATTACAGGGAATTGAACACTGAAGCTTTCTTT.

The rearrangement links TRBV6-6 to TRBJ2-7; 7 nucleotides align to TRBD1. From germline, CDR1 is MNHNY and CDR2 SVGAGI (reference sequence). J gave up 3 bases and V 2 bases, and 4 bases lay outside the gene matches. The CDR3 loop spans 14 amino acids. Here the CDR3 DNA reads TGTGCCAGCAGTTACACCGGGACAGTCTACGAGCAGTACTTC. This codes for CASSYTGTVYEQYF.